This entry is about one T cell receptor beta chain. The antigen is not known. Germline CDR1 reads SGHRS; CDR2 reads YFSETQ. The CDR3 has 18 residues. V was clipped by 0 bases and J by 3 bases; unmatched bases: 10. TCRdb reanalysed the 5' RACE reads using MiXCR and keeps one entry per CDR3 protein. Among 540,000 or so distinct CDR3 sequences listed, about 20% were seen once. These data belong to a study of identical twins. Study results and caveats: With monozygotic twins, out-of-frame TCR alpha sharing exceeded what models estimated.

The same sample was also used in a study of yellow fever vaccine responses in identical twins.

This TCR came from a woman aged 18-35 years in good health. The V call is TRBV5-1, the J call TRBJ2-2; TRBD1 aligns across 8 bases. Sample: CD4+ T cells sorted from blood. DNA for the CDR3: TGCGCCAGCAGCTTGGTTTCCGCGGGACAGGTATACACCGGGGAGCTGTTTTTT. Protein product: CASSLVSAGQVYTGELFF.